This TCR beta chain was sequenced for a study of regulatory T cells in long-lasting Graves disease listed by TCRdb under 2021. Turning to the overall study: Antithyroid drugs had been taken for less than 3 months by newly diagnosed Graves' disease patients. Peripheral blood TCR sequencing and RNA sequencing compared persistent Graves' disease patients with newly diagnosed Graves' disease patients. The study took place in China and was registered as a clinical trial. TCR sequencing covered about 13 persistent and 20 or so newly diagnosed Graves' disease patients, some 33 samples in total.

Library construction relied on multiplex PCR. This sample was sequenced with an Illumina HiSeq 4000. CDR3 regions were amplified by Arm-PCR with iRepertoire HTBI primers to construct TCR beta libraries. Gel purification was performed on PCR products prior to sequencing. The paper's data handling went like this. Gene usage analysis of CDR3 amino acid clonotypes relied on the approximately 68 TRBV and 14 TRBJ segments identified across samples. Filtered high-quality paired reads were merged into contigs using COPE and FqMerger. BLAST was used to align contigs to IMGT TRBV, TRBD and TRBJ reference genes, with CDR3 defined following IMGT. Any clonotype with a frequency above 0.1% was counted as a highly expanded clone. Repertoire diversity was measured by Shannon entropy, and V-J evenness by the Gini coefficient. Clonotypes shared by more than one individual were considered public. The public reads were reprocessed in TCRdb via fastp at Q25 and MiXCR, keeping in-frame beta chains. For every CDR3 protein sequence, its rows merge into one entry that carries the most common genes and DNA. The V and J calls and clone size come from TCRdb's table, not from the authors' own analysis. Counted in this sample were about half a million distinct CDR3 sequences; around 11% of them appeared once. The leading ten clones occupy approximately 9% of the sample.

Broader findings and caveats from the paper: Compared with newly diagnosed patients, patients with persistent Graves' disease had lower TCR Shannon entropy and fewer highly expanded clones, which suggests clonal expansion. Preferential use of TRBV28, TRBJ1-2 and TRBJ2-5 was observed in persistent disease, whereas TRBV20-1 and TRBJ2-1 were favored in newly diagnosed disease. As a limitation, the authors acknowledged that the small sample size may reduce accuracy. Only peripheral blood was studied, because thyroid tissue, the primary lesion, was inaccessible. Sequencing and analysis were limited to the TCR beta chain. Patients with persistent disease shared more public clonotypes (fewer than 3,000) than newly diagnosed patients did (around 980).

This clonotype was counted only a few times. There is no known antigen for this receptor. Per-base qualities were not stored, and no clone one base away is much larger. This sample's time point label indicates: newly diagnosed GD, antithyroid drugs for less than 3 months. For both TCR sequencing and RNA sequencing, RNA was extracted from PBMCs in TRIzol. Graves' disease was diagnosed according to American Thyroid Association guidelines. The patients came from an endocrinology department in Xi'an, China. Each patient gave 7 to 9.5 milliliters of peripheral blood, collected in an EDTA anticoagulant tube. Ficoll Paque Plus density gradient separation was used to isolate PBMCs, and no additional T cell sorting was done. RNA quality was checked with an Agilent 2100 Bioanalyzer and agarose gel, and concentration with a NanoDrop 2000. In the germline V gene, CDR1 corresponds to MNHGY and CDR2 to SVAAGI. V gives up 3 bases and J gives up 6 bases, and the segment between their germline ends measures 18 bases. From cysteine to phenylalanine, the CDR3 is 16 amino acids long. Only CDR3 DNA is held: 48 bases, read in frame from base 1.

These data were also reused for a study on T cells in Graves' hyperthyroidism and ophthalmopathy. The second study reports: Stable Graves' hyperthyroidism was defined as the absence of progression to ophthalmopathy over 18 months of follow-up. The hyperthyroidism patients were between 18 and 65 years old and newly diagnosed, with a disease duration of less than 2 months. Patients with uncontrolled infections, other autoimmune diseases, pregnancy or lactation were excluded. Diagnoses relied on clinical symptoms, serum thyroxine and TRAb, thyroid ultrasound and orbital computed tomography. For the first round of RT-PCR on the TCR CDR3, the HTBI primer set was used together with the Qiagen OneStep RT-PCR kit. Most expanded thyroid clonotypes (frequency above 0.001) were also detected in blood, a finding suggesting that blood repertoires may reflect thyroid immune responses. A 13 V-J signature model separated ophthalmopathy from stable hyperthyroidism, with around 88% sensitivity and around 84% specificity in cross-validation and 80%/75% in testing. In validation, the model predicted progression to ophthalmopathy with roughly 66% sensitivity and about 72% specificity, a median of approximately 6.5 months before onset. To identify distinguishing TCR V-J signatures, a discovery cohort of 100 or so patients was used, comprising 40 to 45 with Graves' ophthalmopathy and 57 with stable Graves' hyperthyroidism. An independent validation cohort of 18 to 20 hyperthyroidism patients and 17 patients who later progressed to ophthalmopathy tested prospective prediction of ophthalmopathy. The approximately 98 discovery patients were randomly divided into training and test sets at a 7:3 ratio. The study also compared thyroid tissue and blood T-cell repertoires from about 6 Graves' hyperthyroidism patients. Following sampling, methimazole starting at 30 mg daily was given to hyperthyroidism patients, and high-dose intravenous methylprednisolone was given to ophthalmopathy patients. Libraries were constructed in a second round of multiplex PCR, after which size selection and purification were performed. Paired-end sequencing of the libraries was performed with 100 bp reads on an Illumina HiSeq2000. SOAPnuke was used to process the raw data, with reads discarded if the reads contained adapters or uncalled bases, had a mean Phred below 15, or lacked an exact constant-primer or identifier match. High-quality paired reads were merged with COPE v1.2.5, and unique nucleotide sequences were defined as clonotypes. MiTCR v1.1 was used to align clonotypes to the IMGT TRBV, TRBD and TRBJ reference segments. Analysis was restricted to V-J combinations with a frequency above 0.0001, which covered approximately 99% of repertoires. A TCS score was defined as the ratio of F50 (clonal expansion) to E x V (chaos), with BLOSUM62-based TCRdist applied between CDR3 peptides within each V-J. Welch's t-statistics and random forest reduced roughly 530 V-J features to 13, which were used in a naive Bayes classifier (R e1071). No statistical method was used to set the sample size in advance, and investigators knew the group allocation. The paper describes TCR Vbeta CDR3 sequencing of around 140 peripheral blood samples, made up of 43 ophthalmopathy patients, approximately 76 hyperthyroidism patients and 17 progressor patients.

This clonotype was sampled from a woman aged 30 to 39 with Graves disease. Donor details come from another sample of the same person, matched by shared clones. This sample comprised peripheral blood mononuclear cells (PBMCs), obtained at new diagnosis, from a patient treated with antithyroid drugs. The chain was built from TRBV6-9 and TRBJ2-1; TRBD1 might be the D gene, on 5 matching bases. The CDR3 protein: CASSYPPPGRVNEQFF. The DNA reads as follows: TGTGCCAGCAGTTACCCCCCCCCGGGCAGGGTCAATGAGCAGTTCTTC.